This TCR beta chain was recovered during a study of response to subunit inactivated influenza vaccine (dated by TCRdb to the late 2010s). Context from the whole study: Deep quantitative T cell receptor repertoire profiling was used in the study to track responses to a trivalent subunit inactivated influenza vaccine.

Library method: RT-PCR. Reads for this sample came from an Illumina HiSeq 2500. TCRdb trimmed public reads at Q25 via fastp, called clones via MiXCR and kept in-frame beta chains. CDR3 protein sequences are deduplicated, and each keeps its most common genes and DNA. This sample has 530,000 or so distinct CDR3 sequences in its table, and around 11% of those were observed once. The top ten clonotypes cover more than 8.5% of the sample. The sample holds a few counts of this clonotype. It lacks a known antigen. No clone much larger than this one lies a single base away; base qualities are absent. CDR1 and CDR2 are read off the germline V gene as KGHDR and SFDVKD. V is cut back by 4 bases and J by 3 bases, with 11 bases in the junction unmatched. Including the terminal cysteine and phenylalanine, the CDR3 comprises 17 residues. Kept here is only the CDR3 DNA, which spans 51 bases and is read in frame from base 1.

Overall study outcomes, separate from this receptor: The authors proposed that each seasonal influenza vaccination may bring in only a limited number of new T cells.

This material consisted of PBMCs from blood, taken on the day of vaccination. The receptor comes from a man aged 50 to 60 who received an inactivated influenza vaccine. Donor details come from another sample of the same person, matched by shared clones. The sequence joins TRBV24-1 to TRBJ2-5; 9 middle bases align to TRBD2. The DNA sequence follows: TGTGCCACCAGTGACCCCGCCAGCGGGGGGTCGAAAGAGACCCAGTACTTC. It translates as CATSDPASGGSKETQYF.